The 27 T cell receptor beta chains in this list originate from one sample, sequenced in a study of shared clonotypes between healthy human individuals. This table comes from immunoSEQ multiplex PCR, and its TCRdb copy is limited to in-frame clones, with some not included. The sample carries more than 2,000,000 clones, more than 90% recorded once. Sequences were obtained from naive CD4+ T cells sorted from blood. The subset here: CD45RA+ positively selected. The receptors originated from a man younger than 30 in good health.

The rearrangement joins TRBV10-3 to TRBJ1-2; 7 nucleotides match TRBD1. Germline V gives CDR1 ENHRY, CDR2 SYGVKD. Trimming took 0 bases from V and 7 from J; bases not matched to a gene: 5. The CDR3 covers 14 residues. The CDR3 DNA follows: TGTGCCATCAGTGAGTCAGGACAGGTCTCTGGCTACACCTTC. Encoded protein: CAISESGQVSGYTF.

This chain links TRBV28 with TRBJ1-1; D may be TRBD1 (5 bases). The V end lost 6 bases, the J end lost 4 bases, and 18 bases lay between the germline ends. Germline V gene sequence: CDR1 MDHEN, CDR2 SYDVKM. The CDR3 is 15 residues long. The CDR3 is CASSQIQALGTEAFF. As DNA, the CDR3 is TGTGCCAGCAGCCAGATACAGGCTCTGGGCACTGAAGCTTTCTTT.

This clone was observed once. The gene calls are TRBV6-4 and TRBJ1-6; TRBD1 agrees at 7 bases. Germline V gene data show CDR1 as MRHNA and CDR2 as SNTAGT. The CDR3 has 15 amino acids. The J segment lost 7 bases and the V segment lost 0 bases, leaving 3 bases of the junction unmatched. The CDR3 nucleotides are TGTGCCAGCAGTGACTCGAGGGGGCAAAATTCACCCCTCCACTTT. Its translation: CASSDSRGQNSPLHF.

V is TRBV30 and J is TRBJ2-2; 8 bases are a match to TRBD2. This CDR3 is 14 amino acids long. J was trimmed by 2 bases and V by 8 bases; bases with no gene match: 7. Looked up from germline, CDR1 is GTSNPN and CDR2 is SVGIG (reference sequence). CDR3 DNA: TGTGCCGGACCGGGACTAGGAAACACCGGGGAGCTGTTTTTT. This sequence encodes CAGPGLGNTGELFF.

The chain combines TRBV11-1 with TRBJ1-6; D remains ambiguous. The ends were cut back, 6 bases at V and 2 bases at J, with 8 bases in the middle. The CDR3 consists of 14 residues. Germline assignment: CDR1 SGHAT and CDR2 FQDESV (reference sequence). The DNA of the CDR3 is TGTGCCAGCAGTCTCTTAGCCTATAATTCACCCCTCCACTTT. Translated, it gives CASSLLAYNSPLHF.

V and J are TRBV7-2 and TRBJ1-3; TRBD1 is a possible D gene (5 bases). The CDR3 is made up of 15 amino acids. Trimming removed 3 bases from V and 4 bases from J, with 13 bases in between. CDR1 is SGHTA, CDR2 FQGNSA, per germline. As DNA, the CDR3 is TGTGCCAGCAGCTTCCCAGGGCGAACGGGAAACACCATATATTTT. This sequence encodes CASSFPGRTGNTIYF.

This clone has a single count. Other nucleotide sequences in the sample specify the same CDR3. This rearrangement joins TRBV7-9 to TRBJ1-3; D is unclear. The CDR3 has 13 amino acids. Germline V gene lookup returns CDR1 SEHNR and CDR2 FQNEAQ (reference sequence). V lost 0 bases and J 0 bases, leaving 0 bases between the germline ends. The chain's CDR3 is CASSLASGNTIYF. CDR3 nucleotide sequence: TGTGCCAGCAGCTTAGCCTCTGGAAACACCATATATTTT.

The V call is TRBV5-1, the J call TRBJ2-3; TRBD2 matches at 15 bases. The V gene's germline CDR1 is SGHRS and CDR2 YFSETQ. Trimming removed 2 bases from V and 5 bases from J; junction bases left unmatched: 6. The CDR3 extends over 17 amino acids. The CDR3 reads CASSFGTSGRFRDTQYF. CDR3 sequence (DNA): TGCGCCAGCAGCTTCGGGACTAGCGGGAGGTTTAGAGATACGCAGTATTTT.

This rearrangement joins TRBV7-2 to TRBJ2-7; no reliable D call. CDR1 and CDR2 from the germline V gene are SGHTA and FQGNSA. The CDR3 sequence is 14 residues long. Trimming removed 1 base at V and 6 bases at J, with 13 bases between. The CDR3 sequence: CASSLDADFFEQYF. The CDR3, as DNA: TGTGCCAGCAGCTTAGACGCGGATTTCTTCGAGCAGTACTTC.

With respect to this clone: Because the CDR3's place on the DNA is in doubt, the DNA is left out and the CDR3 is given as listed by TCRdb. This chain's CDR3 is CASSFGQGSRVSGLTF. The J gene is TRBJ1-2, the V gene TRBV28; the table's D call, TRBD1, has no DNA check behind it. The CDR3 is 16 amino acids long, termini counted. Looked up from germline, CDR1 is MDHEN and CDR2 is SYDVKM.

Only one count was recorded for this clone. The rearrangement links TRBV30 to TRBJ2-7; 9 bases agree with TRBD1. V gave up 5 bases and J gave up 6 bases; unmatched junction bases: 2. The CDR3 is 11 amino acids. Germline V gives CDR1 GTSNPN, CDR2 SVGIG (reference sequence). This CDR3 reads CAWGQGFEQYF. DNA for the CDR3: TGTGCCTGGGGACAGGGGTTCGAGCAGTACTTC.

This CDR3 is CASRKRDNGNTIYF. In DNA form, the CDR3 reads TGTGCCAGCAGGAAGAGGGACAACGGAAACACCATATATTTT. V gene TRBV7-8 combines with J gene TRBJ1-3, with a possible D match to TRBD1 (6 bases). The germline gives CDR1 SGHVS, CDR2 FQNEAQ. The CDR3 consists of 14 residues. V lost 6 bases, J lost 4 bases, and 13 bases lay in between.

The chain couples TRBV2 to TRBJ2-3, with D unclear. The CDR3 sequence is 13 residues long. V lost 8 bases to trimming and J lost 0 bases, with 9 bases between them. The germline CDR1 and CDR2 sequences are SNHLY and FYNNEI. The CDR3 DNA reads TGTGCCAGCGTCCCCCCTAGCACAGATACGCAGTATTTT. This gives the protein CASVPPSTDTQYF.

The chain links TRBV19 to TRBJ1-2; no definite D call. The CDR3 length is 16 residues. CDR1 LNHDA and CDR2 SQIVND come from the germline V gene (reference sequence). With 2 bases removed from V and 2 bases from J, the gap between germline ends came to 15 bases. CDR3 sequence reads: CASSILVGQRNYGYTF. CDR3 sequence (DNA): TGTGCCAGTAGTATATTAGTTGGGCAGAGGAACTATGGCTACACCTTC. Together with reference TRBV19 and TRBJ1-2, the CDR3 gives the full variable domain: DGGITQSPKYLFRKEGQNVTLSCEQNLNHDAMYWYRQDPGQGLRLIYYSQIVNDFQKGDIAEGYSVSREKKESFPLTVTSAQKNPTAFYLCASSILVGQRNYGYTFGSGTRLTVV.

The chain has TRBV7-2 and TRBJ2-4; D is perhaps TRBD1 or TRBD2 (5 bases each). V lost 3 bases to trimming and J lost 2 bases, with 14 bases between them. CDR3 length: 16 amino acids. The V gene's germline CDR1 is SGHTA and CDR2 FQGNSA. The DNA of the CDR3 is TGTGCCAGCAGCTTCGTTGGGGCTAGCCCCAAAAACATTCAGTACTTC. This encodes CASSFVGASPKNIQYF.

This clone appeared a single time. Here the CDR3 DNA reads TGTGCCAGCAGTACTGACGGAGATTATGGCTACACCTTC. Its translation: CASSTDGDYGYTF. J is TRBJ1-2 and V is TRBV6-6; no clear D gene. Trimming stripped 5 bases from V and 5 bases from J, with 12 bases between. The CDR3 spans 13 residues. CDR1 and CDR2 (germline): MNHNY, SVGAGI (reference sequence).

The J gene is TRBJ1-2, the V gene TRBV6-1, with 7 bases matching TRBD1. After removal of 5 bases from V and 3 bases from J, the junction contained 9 bases not matched to a gene. The CDR3 is 15 residues long. Looked up from germline, CDR1 is MNHNS and CDR2 is SASEGT. CDR3 DNA sequence: TGTGCCAGCAGTCGAGACAGAACAGGGGACTATGGCTACACCTTC. Amino acids: CASSRDRTGDYGYTF.

The chain couples TRBV30 to TRBJ1-1; 10 nucleotides agree with TRBD1. Trimming cost V 3 bases and J 5 bases; bases outside gene matches: 3. The germline V gene encodes CDR1 GTSNPN and CDR2 SVGIG (reference sequence). The CDR3 contains 13 residues. CDR3 in DNA: TGTGCCTGGAGGGACAGGGGGAGGACTGAAGCTTTCTTT. Protein sequence: CAWRDRGRTEAFF.

V usage is TRBV11-2 and J usage is TRBJ2-7, with TRBD1 matching over 8 bases. Germline CDR1 and CDR2: SGHAT and FQNNGV. With V trimmed by 5 bases and J by 1 base, 7 bases remained unmatched. The CDR3 sequence is 15 residues long. The CDR3 protein is CASSPRQGRSYEQYF. The CDR3 DNA is TGTGCCAGCAGCCCTCGACAGGGGAGGTCCTACGAGCAGTACTTC.

About this clone: At the DNA level, this CDR3 is encoded by other sequences in the same sample as well. The gene calls are TRBV5-1 and TRBJ2-1, with TRBD2 identical over 7 bases. This CDR3 has 15 residues. Trimming at V came to 0 bases and at J to 4 bases, leaving 4 bases not matched to a gene. Germline V CDR1 and CDR2: SGHRS, YFSETQ. CDR3 sequence: CASSLGLAKYNEQFF. CDR3 nucleotide sequence: TGCGCCAGCAGCTTGGGACTAGCAAAATACAATGAGCAGTTCTTC.

This clone appeared a single time. The chain recombines TRBV11-2 with TRBJ1-2; no reliable D call. The germline V and J ends were trimmed by 2 bases and 6 bases, with 13 bases remaining between them. The CDR3 extends over 14 amino acids. Germline CDR1 and CDR2: SGHAT and FQNNGV. The CDR3 sequence: CASSLISGEDGYTF. The DNA of the CDR3 is TGTGCCAGCAGCTTAATTTCCGGGGAAGATGGCTACACCTTC.

The chain carries TRBV28 and TRBJ1-1; TRBD1 aligns across 8 bases. The CDR3 totals 14 residues. Germline V lookup: CDR1 MDHEN, CDR2 SYDVKM. With V trimmed by 6 bases and J by 6 bases, 9 bases remained unmatched. The chain's CDR3 is CASRSTGGSAEAFF. The DNA of the CDR3 is TGTGCCAGCAGGAGTACAGGGGGTTCCGCTGAAGCTTTCTTT.

The V and J genes are TRBV19 and TRBJ2-7; 9 nucleotides match TRBD1. This CDR3 has 14 residues. With V trimmed by 2 bases and J by 6 bases, 5 bases remained unmatched. Germline CDR1 LNHDA, CDR2 SQIVND (reference sequence). The CDR3 here is CASSIRDRVTEQYF. The CDR3 coding sequence is TGTGCCAGTAGTATAAGGGACAGGGTAACCGAGCAGTACTTC.

The chain is built from TRBV7-6 and TRBJ2-3; no definite D call. Deletions cut 1 base from V and 3 bases from J, with 14 bases between. CDR1 is SGHVS, CDR2 FNYEAQ, per germline. The CDR3 is made up of 16 amino acids. Here the CDR3 DNA reads TGTGCCAGCAGCTTAGGTGACCGTCCTAAGACAGATACGCAGTATTTT. Encoded protein: CASSLGDRPKTDTQYF.

J is TRBJ1-1 and V is TRBV7-9; D call uncertain. The length of the CDR3 is 14 residues. The V gene lost 5 bases and the J gene lost 1 base, with 11 bases spanning the gap. CDR1 and CDR2 (germline): SEHNR, FQNEAQ (reference sequence). CDR3 in amino acids: CASSPKTPNTEAFF. In DNA, the CDR3 is TGTGCCAGCAGCCCAAAGACCCCGAACACTGAAGCTTTCTTT.

This rearrangement joins TRBV28 to TRBJ1-3; D gene ambiguous. V lost 4 bases, J lost 4 bases, and 11 bases lay in between. This CDR3 has 14 amino acids. Per the germline V gene, CDR1 is MDHEN and CDR2 is SYDVKM. In DNA form, the CDR3 reads TGTGCCAGCAGTTCCCCCCACACCGGAAACACCATATATTTT. Translation: CASSSPHTGNTIYF.

J is TRBJ1-1 and V is TRBV6-5; no clear D gene. The CDR3 totals 13 residues. Germline loops: CDR1 MNHEY, CDR2 SVGAGI. The germline V and J ends were trimmed by 2 bases and 10 bases, with 14 bases remaining between them. CDR3 nucleotide sequence: TGTGCCAGCAGTTACACCCCCAGCGCCGCAGCTTTCTTT. This translates into CASSYTPSAAAFF.